The 29 T cell receptor beta chains reported below all come from one sample, sequenced in a study of radiation and T cells in renal cell carcinoma. Time point described: blood 4 weeks post-SBRT, at nephrectomy. Described treatment: 15 Gy SBRT to primary tumor, nephrectomy 4 weeks later. The method was immunoSEQ multiplex PCR; TCRdb's version includes in-frame clones alone and lacks a portion of them. Of approximately 170,000 clones in the sample, less than 90% were seen once. This sample comprised blood, obtained from a patient whose treatment included radiotherapy and nephrectomy. These receptors were taken from a woman aged 45-65 years with renal cell carcinoma.

This sequence joins TRBV18 and TRBJ1-1; no reliable D call. The germline gives CDR1 KGHSH, CDR2 LQKENI. V was trimmed by 2 bases and J by 4 bases, leaving 5 bases between them. The CDR3 extends over 12 amino acids. The CDR3 region is CASSPAPTEAFF. The CDR3 DNA follows: TGTGCCAGCTCACCAGCTCCCACTGAAGCTTTCTTT.

V and J are TRBV6-6 and TRBJ2-1; TRBD1 aligns across 9 bases. Germline loops: CDR1 MNHNY, CDR2 SVGAGI (reference sequence). V gave up 7 bases and J gave up 7 bases; unmatched junction bases: 14. The CDR3 totals 16 residues. CDR3 residues: CASTVPGQGSGNEQFF. The CDR3 nucleotides read TGTGCCAGCACCGTCCCGGGACAGGGTAGTGGGAATGAGCAGTTCTTC.

The chain combines TRBV7-8 with TRBJ1-2; D is uncertain. CDR3 length: 13 amino acids. The V end was cut by 1 base, the J end by 4 bases, with 7 bases between. CDR1 and CDR2 from the germline V gene are SGHVS and FQNEAQ. The CDR3 loop reads CASSLEAPYGYTF. CDR3 DNA: TGTGCCAGCAGCTTAGAGGCCCCCTATGGCTACACCTTC. The whole variable domain, filled in from reference TRBV7-8 and TRBJ1-2, reads GAGVSQSPRYKVAKRGQDVALRCDPISGHVSLFWYQQALGQGPEFLTYFQNEAQLDKSGLPSDRFFAERPEGSVSTLKIQRTQQEDSAVYLCASSLEAPYGYTFGSGTRLTVV.

The chain has TRBV5-8 and TRBJ2-3; 7 bases fit TRBD1. The CDR3 runs 14 residues. CDR1 and CDR2 from the germline V gene are SGHTS and YDEGEE. The J segment lost 0 bases and the V segment lost 3 bases, leaving 1 base of the junction unmatched. This chain's CDR3 is CASSWTGSTDTQYF. The CDR3 bases are TGTGCCAGCAGCTGGACAGGCAGCACAGATACGCAGTATTTT.

V gene TRBV4-2 combines with J gene TRBJ2-3; D ambiguous. V was pared by 4 bases and J by 2 bases, with 13 bases between. This CDR3 contains 15 residues. Germline CDR1 LGHNA, CDR2 YNFKEQ. The CDR3 is CASSPGDGNTDTQYF. CDR3 sequence (DNA): TGTGCCAGCAGCCCAGGAGATGGAAACACAGATACGCAGTATTTT.

About this clone: In the same sample, other DNA sequences code for this CDR3. The genes are TRBV5-1 and TRBJ1-1, with D possibly TRBD1 on 6 matching bases. Trimming stripped 0 bases from V and 1 base from J, with 10 bases between. The germline V gene encodes CDR1 SGHRS and CDR2 YFSETQ. CDR3 length: 15 residues. The CDR3 protein is CASSLAGAQNTEAFF. CDR3 DNA sequence: TGCGCCAGCAGCTTGGCGGGGGCGCAGAACACTGAAGCTTTCTTT.

J is TRBJ2-7 and V is TRBV4-3, with 8 bases aligning to TRBD2. This CDR3 has 16 amino acids. The germline CDR1 and CDR2 sequences are LGHNA and YSLEER. Germline trimming cut 0 bases from V and 5 bases from J; bases unmatched to any gene: 9. The CDR3 is CASSQDRQLAGNEQYF. CDR3 nucleotides: TGCGCCAGCAGCCAAGATCGTCAGTTAGCGGGGAACGAGCAGTACTTC.

The genes are TRBV7-3 and TRBJ2-7, with 10 bases identical to TRBD1. This CDR3 region has 16 residues. V lost 5 bases and J lost 2; bases outside the gene matches: 9. CDR1 and CDR2 (germline): SGHTA, FQGTGA. CDR3 amino acids: CASSLMSGTGAYEQYF. The CDR3 DNA follows: TGTGCCAGCAGCCTGATGTCCGGGACAGGGGCCTACGAGCAGTACTTC.

CDR3 protein: CASSSGQGTNTDTQYF. The CDR3 region has the DNA TGCGCCAGCAGCTCGGGACAGGGGACAAACACAGATACGCAGTATTTT. V usage is TRBV5-1 and J usage is TRBJ2-3; 10 bases are a match to TRBD1. After removal of 3 bases from V and 2 bases from J, the junction contained 6 bases not matched to a gene. Germline V CDR1 and CDR2: SGHRS, YFSETQ. The length of the CDR3 is 16 residues.

V gene TRBV6-5 combines with J gene TRBJ2-7, with a tentative D call TRBD1 (5 bases). This CDR3 is built from 14 residues. Germline CDR1 reads MNHEY; CDR2 reads SVGAGI. V lost 6 bases and J 0 bases, leaving 12 bases between the germline ends. The CDR3 nucleotides read TGTGCCAGCAGCGCCCGCCAGGGCTCCTACGAGCAGTACTTC. It codes for CASSARQGSYEQYF.

This clone was counted a single time. The chain recombines TRBV10-3 with TRBJ1-2; possibly TRBD1 for D (6 bases). The CDR3 spans 14 residues. Germline CDR1 ENHRY, CDR2 SYGVKD. Trimming cost V 3 bases and J 2 bases, with 10 bases left between them. The CDR3 DNA reads TGTGCCATCAGTGACGGCAGGGGAAACTATGGCTACACCTTC. Its protein is CAISDGRGNYGYTF.

The chain joins TRBV4-2 to TRBJ2-1, with TRBD1 identical over 9 bases. V shed 5 bases and J 6 bases; nucleotides not matched to a gene: 11. In germline, CDR1 is LGHNA, CDR2 YNFKEQ. CDR3 length: 16 residues. CDR3 residues: CASSTAPGQGGNEQFF. The CDR3 region has the DNA TGTGCCAGCAGCACCGCACCGGGACAGGGAGGCAATGAGCAGTTCTTC.

V is TRBV14 and J is TRBJ2-5, with no clear D. The CDR3 totals 14 residues. CDR1 and CDR2 (germline): SGHDN, FVKESK. V lost 0 bases, J lost 2 bases, and 7 bases lay in between. The CDR3 is CASSQDPRQETQYF. The CDR3 nucleotides read TGTGCCAGCAGCCAAGATCCGCGACAAGAGACCCAGTACTTC.

The chain recombines TRBV4-1 with TRBJ2-5; 9 nucleotides agree with TRBD2. The V gene end was trimmed by 0 bases and the J gene end by 5 bases; junction bases not matched to a gene: 4. CDR1 MGHRA and CDR2 YSYEKL come from the germline V gene. CDR3 length: 15 residues. The CDR3 spells CASSQDFAGGETQYF. The CDR3 nucleotides read TGCGCCAGCAGCCAAGATTTTGCGGGGGGGGAGACCCAGTACTTC.

The chain recombines TRBV5-1 with TRBJ2-5; D is possibly TRBD2 (7 bases). Trimming removed 1 base at V and 5 bases at J, with 15 bases between. Per the germline V gene, CDR1 is SGHRS and CDR2 is YFSETQ. The CDR3 has 15 residues. The CDR3 sequence is CASSLRGGLDETQYF. CDR3 nucleotide sequence: TGCGCCAGCAGCTTGAGGGGGGGCCTTGATGAGACCCAGTACTTC.

This chain joins TRBV4-1 and TRBJ1-1, with a tentative D call TRBD1 (5 bases). V was cut by 1 base and J by 2 bases, with 11 bases left in between. This CDR3 is built from 15 residues. CDR1 and CDR2 from the germline V gene are MGHRA and YSYEKL. CDR3 DNA sequence: TGCGCCAGCAGCCAAGTGTTAGGGGAAAACACTGAAGCTTTCTTT. Translating it yields CASSQVLGENTEAFF.

J is TRBJ2-3 and V is TRBV4-1; 13 positions agree with TRBD2. The germline gives CDR1 MGHRA, CDR2 YSYEKL. The CDR3 runs 17 residues. The ends lost 3 bases at V and 2 bases at J; junction bases unmatched: 5. This chain's CDR3 is CASSQGLAGPNTDTQYF. The CDR3 DNA is TGCGCCAGCAGCCAGGGACTAGCGGGGCCGAACACAGATACGCAGTATTTT.

The table lists this clone with a count of one. One end of the junction fails to match germline, which may point to a read error. This chain links TRBV18 with TRBJ2-7, with unresolved D. From germline, CDR1 is KGHSH and CDR2 LQKENI. The CDR3 is 14 residues long. Here the CDR3 DNA reads TGTGCCAGCTCCCCACGCCAGAACCCCTACGAGCAGTACTTC. This encodes CASSPRQNPYEQYF. Combining the CDR3 with reference TRBV18 and TRBJ2-7 gives the whole variable domain NAGVMQNPRHLVRRRGQEARLRCSPMKGHSHVYWYRQLPEEGLKFMVYLQKENIIDESGMPKERFSAEFPKEGPSILRIQQVVRGDSAAYFCASSPRQNPYEQYFGPGTRLTVT.

The chain joins TRBV5-6 to TRBJ1-2; TRBD1 matches 7 bases. CDR1 and CDR2 (germline): SGHDT, YYEEEE. CDR3 length: 16 amino acids. V shed 2 bases and J 3 bases; nucleotides not matched to a gene: 10. CDR3 DNA sequence: TGTGCCAGCAGCTTTACACCAGGGGGTTCAGACTATGGCTACACCTTC. Amino acids: CASSFTPGGSDYGYTF.

This chain uses TRBV4-1 with TRBJ1-2; D remains unclear. Trimming took 3 bases from V and 4 from J, leaving 9 bases between them. The CDR3 spans 13 residues. Germline CDR1 reads MGHRA; CDR2 reads YSYEKL. Here the CDR3 DNA reads TGCGCCAGCAGCCAGGGCAGACTCTATGGCTACACCTTC. Translated, it gives CASSQGRLYGYTF.

In nucleotides, the CDR3 is TGTGCCAGCAGCCGTAAATACGCTAGCGGGGGGGGAAATGAGCAGTTCTTC. Translation gives CASSRKYASGGGNEQFF. The gene calls are TRBV11-3 and TRBJ2-1, with 12 bases fitting TRBD2. Germline V lookup: CDR1 SGHNT, CDR2 YENEEA. V lost 5 bases to trimming and J lost 7 bases; unmatched junction nucleotides: 12. CDR3 length: 17 residues.

V usage is TRBV2 and J usage is TRBJ2-1, with D unresolved. The germline V and J ends were trimmed by 6 bases and 0 bases, with 9 bases remaining between them. From germline, CDR1 is SNHLY and CDR2 FYNNEI. The CDR3 runs to 14 residues. The CDR3 DNA is TGTGCCAGCAGAAGAAGCTCCTCCTACAATGAGCAGTTCTTC. This encodes CASRRSSSYNEQFF.

The V and J genes are TRBV7-2 and TRBJ2-7, with D possibly matching TRBD2 (5 bases). Germline assignment: CDR1 SGHTA and CDR2 FQGNSA. The CDR3 is 13 amino acids. With 6 bases removed from V and 2 bases from J, the gap between germline ends came to 11 bases. CDR3 residues: CASRPDGTYEQYF. CDR3 bases: TGTGCCAGCAGACCCGACGGGACCTACGAGCAGTACTTC.

The chain recombines TRBV6-1 with TRBJ1-4; D is uncertain. The germline V gene has CDR1 MNHNS and CDR2 SASEGT. This CDR3 is built from 16 residues. Between the trimmed V and J ends, which lost 6 bases and 3 bases, there was a span of 17 bases. Here the CDR3 reads CASSETGRVSNEKLFF. CDR3 DNA: TGTGCCAGCAGCGAAACTGGGAGGGTATCTAATGAAAAACTGTTTTTT.

The gene calls are TRBV11-2 and TRBJ1-4; no clear D gene. V was trimmed by 4 bases and J by 0 bases, leaving 0 bases between them. Germline CDR1 reads SGHAT; CDR2 reads FQNNGV. CDR3 length: 12 amino acids. The CDR3 sequence: CASSSTNEKLFF. In DNA, the CDR3 is TGTGCCAGCAGCTCAACTAATGAAAAACTGTTTTTT.

Worth noting for this clone: In the same sample, other DNA sequences code for this CDR3. V is TRBV19 and J is TRBJ1-1; a weak D match, TRBD1 (5 bases). Germline V lookup: CDR1 LNHDA, CDR2 SQIVND (reference sequence). CDR3 length: 13 amino acids. Deletions cut 2 bases from V and 1 base from J, with 5 bases between. In DNA form, the CDR3 reads TGTGCCAGTAGTATACAGGGGAACACTGAAGCTTTCTTT. Encoded protein: CASSIQGNTEAFF. Drawing the rest from reference TRBV19 and TRBJ1-1, the complete variable domain is DGGITQSPKYLFRKEGQNVTLSCEQNLNHDAMYWYRQDPGQGLRLIYYSQIVNDFQKGDIAEGYSVSREKKESFPLTVTSAQKNPTAFYLCASSIQGNTEAFFGQGTRLTVV.

This chain uses TRBV7-3 with TRBJ2-1; 7 bases fit TRBD1. The CDR3 extends over 14 amino acids. Per germline, CDR1 SGHTA and CDR2 FQGTGA. V shed 6 bases and J 9 bases; nucleotides not matched to a gene: 11. For the CDR3, the DNA is TGTGCCAGCAGTTTTGCCGGGACAGCATCTGAGCAGTTCTTC. Amino acid sequence: CASSFAGTASEQFF.

V usage is TRBV6-5 and J usage is TRBJ1-1; possible D gene TRBD1, 5 bases. Between the trimmed V and J ends, which lost 0 bases and 3 bases, there was a span of 14 bases. CDR1 and CDR2 (germline): MNHEY, SVGAGI. The CDR3 contains 16 residues. The CDR3 coding sequence is TGTGCCAGCAGTTACTCGAGTATAGGGACGGACACTGAAGCTTTCTTT. Translated: CASSYSSIGTDTEAFF.

The CDR3 DNA is TGTGCCAGCAGCCGATTGGGAAAGTTCTCGAACACTGAAGCTTTCTTT. Its translation is CASSRLGKFSNTEAFF. The chain carries TRBV11-1 and TRBJ1-1; no clear D gene. The CDR3 is 16 amino acids. Germline assignment: CDR1 SGHAT and CDR2 FQDESV (reference sequence). The germline V and J ends were trimmed by 5 bases and 1 base, with 17 bases remaining between them. Drawing the rest from reference TRBV11-1 and TRBJ1-1, the complete variable domain is EAEVAQSPRYKITEKSQAVAFWCDPISGHATLYWYRQILGQGPELLVQFQDESVVDDSQLPKDRFSAERLKGVDSTLKIQPAELGDSAMYLCASSRLGKFSNTEAFFGQGTRLTVV.